This entry features one T cell receptor (beta chain) sequence. The data stem from a study of blood T cell repertoires in COVID-19. Across the whole study: PBMCs, B-cell-depleted T cells, or T cells provided the cDNA or gDNA that made up the material.

Germline CDR1 SGHNT, CDR2 YENEEA. Trimming at V came to 4 bases and at J to 1 base, leaving 17 bases not matched to a gene. The CDR3 is 20 amino acids. Some clones are missing from TCRdb's copy, which holds only in-frame ones; the method was immunoSEQ multiplex PCR. The data show about 300,000 clones, with more than 70% seen just once and about 1.7% held by the top ten. J is TRBJ2-3 and V is TRBV11-3; the match to TRBD2 covers 10 bases. What was sequenced was peripheral blood. The source is a woman aged 50 to 60 with acute or convalescent COVID-19. For the CDR3, the DNA is TGTGCCAGCAGCTCCCGTCGGGGGACTAGCGTAGGAGGGGGCACAGATACGCAGTATTTT. It yields the protein CASSSRRGTSVGGGTDTQYF.